Detailed here is one T cell receptor beta chain. What it recognizes is unknown. The data originate from a study of T cell responses to AZD1222 COVID-19 vaccine. This CDR3 region has 14 residues. Germline V CDR1 and CDR2: SGHAT, FQNNGV. V lost 4 bases and J 5 bases, leaving 14 bases between the germline ends. Study-level findings and limits: Baseline serostatus was positive in only six AZD1222 recipients.

Libraries were prepared by immunoSEQ multiplex PCR; TCRdb keeps only in-frame clonotypes and omits some of them. Among just over 150,000 clones listed, 90% to 95% were seen once. The chain combines TRBV11-2 with TRBJ1-1, with a weak D call TRBD1 (6 bases). The source material was peripheral blood, sampled 28 days after the second AZD1222 dose. The clonotype originates from an adult who received the AZD1222 COVID-19 vaccine. The CDR3 here is CASSSTHRDTEAFF. The CDR3 DNA reads TGTGCCAGCAGCTCCACCCACAGGGATACTGAAGCTTTCTTT.